Below, 9 T cell receptor beta chains from the same sample are listed, as sequenced in a study of Graves' ophthalmopathy and Graves' hyperthyroidism. Scientists amplified the TCR beta CDR3 regions from RNA transcripts. HTBI primers primed a first-round RT-PCR, and a second-round multiplex PCR followed. A single record per CDR3 protein comes from TCRdb applying MiXCR to the multiplex PCR reads. The data show hundreds of thousands of distinct CDR3 sequences, roughly 50% seen once. Sequences were obtained from peripheral blood. These receptors originate from an adult man with Graves' ophthalmopathy.

The chain couples TRBV20-1 to TRBJ2-7; 13 positions agree with TRBD2. The germline CDR1 and CDR2 sequences are DFQATT and SNEGSKA (reference sequence). CDR3 length: 15 amino acids. The J segment lost 3 bases and the V segment lost 5 bases, leaving 7 bases of the junction unmatched. CDR3 sequence (DNA): TGCAGTGCTTGGACTAGCGGGAGAGGCCTCTACGAGCAGTACTTC. Its protein is CSAWTSGRGLYEQYF.

V gene TRBV20-1 combines with J gene TRBJ1-6; 7 nucleotides match TRBD1. The CDR3 length is 14 residues. Germline V CDR1 and CDR2: DFQATT, SNEGSKA (reference sequence). The V gene end was trimmed by 6 bases and the J gene end by 7 bases; junction bases not matched to a gene: 9. As DNA, the CDR3 is TGCAGTGCCGCGACAGGGACCAAAAATTCACCCCTCCACTTT. Amino acids: CSAATGTKNSPLHF.

V gene TRBV24-1 combines with J gene TRBJ2-3, with 8 nucleotides matching TRBD2. This CDR3 contains 17 residues. The V gene end was trimmed by 4 bases and the J gene end by 1 base; junction bases not matched to a gene: 9. Germline CDR1 KGHDR, CDR2 SFDVKD. CDR3 sequence: CATSDSGLDDRTDTQYF. CDR3 in DNA: TGTGCCACCAGTGACTCGGGACTAGACGATCGCACAGATACGCAGTATTTT.

The chain links TRBV12-3 or TRBV12-4 to TRBJ1-2, with D maybe TRBD1 (5 bases). The CDR3 sequence is 15 residues long. V gave up 1 base and J gave up 4 bases, with 13 bases separating them. For the CDR3, the DNA is TGTGCCAGCAGTTTAGAGGGGTCCGGGCTCTATGGCTACACCTTC. Its translation: CASSLEGSGLYGYTF.

The chain is built from TRBV6-5 and TRBJ1-6; 8 positions agree with TRBD1. Germline CDR1 MNHEY, CDR2 SVGAGI. This CDR3 has 16 residues. The ends lost 0 bases at V and 10 bases at J; junction bases unmatched: 8. Here the CDR3 DNA reads TGTGCCAGCAGTTACTCCGCAGGGGGCGCGGGGTCACCCCTCCACTTT. Its translation: CASSYSAGGAGSPLHF.

V is TRBV5-6 and J is TRBJ2-7; TRBD2 agrees at 8 bases. This CDR3 comprises 14 residues. After removal of 6 bases from V and 0 bases from J, the junction contained 5 bases not matched to a gene. CDR1 is SGHDT and CDR2 is YYEEEE in the germline V gene. CDR3 sequence: CASNLLADSYEQYF. For the CDR3, the DNA is TGTGCCAGCAACTTACTAGCGGACTCCTACGAGCAGTACTTC. Full variable domain (remainder filled in from reference TRBV5-6 and TRBJ2-7): DAGVTQSPTHLIKTRGQQVTLRCSPKSGHDTVSWYQQALGQGPQFIFQYYEEEERQRGNFPDRFSGHQFPNYSSELNVNALLLGDSALYLCASNLLADSYEQYFGPGTRLTVT.

In this sample, this clonotype turned up a few times. This chain uses TRBV2 with TRBJ1-1; no firm D call. Germline CDR1 SNHLY, CDR2 FYNNEI. The CDR3 has 11 amino acids. V lost 6 bases to trimming and J lost 9 bases, with 11 bases between them. Here the CDR3 DNA reads TGTGCCAGCAGGTACGCATACCAAGCTTTCTTT. This gives the protein CASRYAYQAFF.

The chain combines TRBV2 with TRBJ2-1, with D possibly matching TRBD2 (5 bases). Germline lookup yields CDR1 SNHLY and CDR2 FYNNEI. The V gene lost 0 bases and the J gene lost 9 bases, with 9 bases spanning the gap. There are 13 residues in the CDR3. As DNA, the CDR3 is TGTGCCAGCAGTGAAGCGCCCCGGGGTGAGCAGTTCTTC. Its translation is CASSEAPRGEQFF.

J is TRBJ1-2 and V is TRBV20-1; D unresolved. V lost 1 base and J lost 11, with 8 bases in between. CDR3 length: 10 amino acids. The germline gives CDR1 DFQATT, CDR2 SNEGSKA (reference sequence). CDR3 sequence (DNA): TGCAGTGCTAGAGGTCACGGATACACCTTC. Its protein product is CSARGHGYTF.